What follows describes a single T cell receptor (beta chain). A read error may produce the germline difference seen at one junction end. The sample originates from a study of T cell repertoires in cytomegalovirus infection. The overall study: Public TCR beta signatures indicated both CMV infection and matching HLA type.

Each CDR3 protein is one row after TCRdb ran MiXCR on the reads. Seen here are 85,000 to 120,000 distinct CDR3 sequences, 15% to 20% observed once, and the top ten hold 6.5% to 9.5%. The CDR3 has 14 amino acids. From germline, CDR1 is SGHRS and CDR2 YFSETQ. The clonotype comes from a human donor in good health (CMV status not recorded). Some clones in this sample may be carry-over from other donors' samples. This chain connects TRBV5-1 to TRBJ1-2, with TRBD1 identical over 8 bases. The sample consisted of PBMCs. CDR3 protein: CAGSSVTGERSYTF. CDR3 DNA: TGCGCCGGCAGCTCGGTGACAGGGGAGAGGAGCTACACCTTC.